What follows are 13 T cell receptor beta chains derived from one specimen sequenced in a study of metastatic and nonmetastatic thyroid tumors (dated by TCRdb to between 2020 and 2021). The library came from PCR. Sequencing took place on an Illumina HiSeq 4000. Starting from the raw public reads, TCRdb applied fastp trimming at Q25, assembled clones with MiXCR and retained in-frame beta chains. In this sample the table shows about 33,000 clones, about 18% of which occur a single time. 4.5% to 5.5% of the sample is taken by the ten largest. No patient had received any treatment before thyroid surgery. Sequencing was performed on blood. The receptors originated from a female donor with papillary thyroid cancer or a benign thyroid nodule (not recorded which). Some clones in this sample may be carry-over from other donors' samples.

As to this clone: A read error may explain this, as a much larger clone is one base away. Different DNA sequences within this sample yield the same CDR3. The rearrangement links TRBV11-2 to TRBJ2-4; 7 positions agree with TRBD1. Germline CDR1 reads SGHAT; CDR2 reads FQNNGV. This CDR3 region has 15 residues. CDR3 protein: CASSPPRGSKNIQYF. The CDR3 DNA follows: TGTGCCAGCAGCCCACCCAGGGGGTCGAAAAACATTCAGTACTTT.

The gene calls are TRBV6-1 and TRBJ2-3; 11 bases fit TRBD1. Trimming cost V 1 base and J 2 bases; bases outside gene matches: 8. The CDR3 extends over 18 amino acids. The germline CDR1 and CDR2 sequences are MNHNS and SASEGT. The CDR3 spells CASSEGTGGGVYTDTQYF. For the CDR3, the DNA is TGTGCCAGCAGTGAAGGGACAGGGGGCGGGGTATACACAGATACGCAGTATTTT.

As to this clone: The junction differs from germline at one of its ends, possibly a read error. The chain links TRBV28 to TRBJ1-3; perhaps TRBD1 as D (6 bases). Germline CDR1 reads MDHEN; CDR2 reads SYDVKM. CDR3 length: 13 residues. CDR3 nucleotide sequence: TGTGCCAGCAGAACAGGGACTGGAAACACCACATATTTT. Its protein is CASRTGTGNTTYF.

As regards this clone: One end of the junction fails to match germline, which may point to a read error. This chain joins TRBV11-2 and TRBJ2-7, with D maybe TRBD1 (6 bases). The CDR3 consists of 17 residues. Germline V lookup: CDR1 SGHAT, CDR2 FQNNGV. CDR3 DNA sequence: TGTGCCAGCATCTTAGTTGGGGGCGCTGGGTCCGCCTACGAGCATTACTTC. Its protein is CASILVGGAGSAYEHYF.

This clone was observed many times. CDR3 DNA sequence: TGTGCCAGCAGCTTAGAGCGGGGGAGCGGGGAGACCCAGTACTTC. This sequence encodes CASSLERGSGETQYF. The chain couples TRBV11-2 to TRBJ2-5, with TRBD2 matching 7 bases. V lost 0 bases and J lost 5; bases outside the gene matches: 6. Germline V lookup: CDR1 SGHAT, CDR2 FQNNGV. CDR3 size: 15 residues.

This clone was found many times. V is TRBV18 and J is TRBJ2-3; D is possibly TRBD2 (6 bases). Trimming left V 2 bases short and J 2 bases short, with 11 bases between. Germline values: CDR1 KGHSH, CDR2 LQKENI. The CDR3 totals 15 residues. The CDR3 DNA reads TGTGCCAGCTCACCATACGGGGGACCCACAGATACGCAGTATTTT. Amino acid sequence: CASSPYGGPTDTQYF.

This clone was seen at least ten times. DNA for the CDR3: TGTGCCATCAGCGACAAAGGACAGGCGATTACCACCTATGGCTACACCTTC. Translating it yields CAISDKGQAITTYGYTF. The gene calls are TRBV10-3 and TRBJ1-2; 7 nucleotides match TRBD1. V lost 6 bases and J lost 4; bases outside the gene matches: 17. Germline V gene lookup returns CDR1 ENHRY and CDR2 SYGVKD. The CDR3 covers 17 residues.

The rearrangement links TRBV30 to TRBJ2-7, with D perhaps assigned TRBD1 or TRBD2 (5 bases each). The CDR3 runs to 15 residues. Germline V gene sequence: CDR1 GTSNPN, CDR2 SVGIG (reference sequence). V lost 1 base and J lost 3, with 16 bases in between. CDR3 residues: CAWSGGCDSYYEQYF. The CDR3 nucleotides read TGTGCCTGGAGTGGGGGGTGTGATTCCTACTACGAGCAGTACTTC. The whole variable domain, remainder taken from reference TRBV30 and TRBJ2-7, is SQTIHQWPATLVQPVGSPLSLECTVEGTSNPNLYWYRQAAGRGLQLLFYSVGIGQISSEVPQNLSASRPQDRQFILSSKKLLLSDSGFYLCAWSGGCDSYYEQYFGPGTRLTVT.

This clone was counted ten times or more. This chain links TRBV20-1 with TRBJ2-5; maybe TRBD1 (5 bases). This CDR3 spans 13 amino acids. V lost 5 bases to trimming and J lost 1 base, with 11 bases between them. Germline CDR1 DFQATT, CDR2 SNEGSKA (reference sequence). The CDR3 is CSAPGSLQETQYF. DNA for the CDR3: TGCAGTGCTCCAGGGTCCCTCCAAGAGACCCAGTACTTC.

This clone was found many times. Here the CDR3 reads CASSQGQGIGYGYTF. The CDR3 DNA reads as TGCGCCAGCAGCCAAGGACAGGGGATCGGCTATGGCTACACCTTC. The chain carries TRBV4-1 and TRBJ1-2; 8 bases fit TRBD1. V gave up 1 base and J gave up 4 bases; unmatched junction bases: 5. The CDR3 has 15 amino acids. The V gene's germline CDR1 is MGHRA and CDR2 YSYEKL.

As for this clone: As the CDR3 is not closed by the conserved phenylalanine or tryptophan, this likely results from a read error. The V and J genes are TRBV5-1 and TRBJ2-1, with D perhaps matching TRBD2 (6 bases). The V and J ends lost 4 bases and 7 bases respectively, with 12 bases between them. Per the germline V gene, CDR1 is SGHRS and CDR2 is YFSETQ. The CDR3 loop spans 13 amino acids. The CDR3: CASSPRGGNEQFL. The CDR3 DNA follows: TGCGCCAGCAGCCCGCGGGGTGGGAATGAGCAGTTCCTC.

This clone was found a few times. This sequence joins TRBV6-1 and TRBJ1-1; a possible D gene is TRBD1 (5 bases). The CDR3 is 14 amino acids. Trimming shortened V by 6 bases and J by 0 bases, and 11 bases separated the two germline ends. Germline V gene sequence: CDR1 MNHNS, CDR2 SASEGT. The CDR3, as DNA: TGTGCCAGCAGACGACAGTTCCTGAACACTGAAGCTTTCTTT. Amino acids: CASRRQFLNTEAFF.

The sample holds a few counts of this clone. The chain uses TRBV12-3 or TRBV12-4 and TRBJ2-7, with D tentatively TRBD1 (5 bases). The CDR3 is 14 amino acids. V lost 3 bases, J lost 2 bases, and 11 bases lay in between. CDR3 coding DNA: TGTGCCAGCAGTTTTGGGGCGGTCCCCTACGAGCAGTACTTC. Its translation is CASSFGAVPYEQYF.